The source of this T cell receptor (beta chain) is a study of cytomegalovirus exposure and HLA in healthy donors. Whole-study findings and limits: A later analysis associated 16,951 TCR beta sequences with HLA alleles at a 0.05 false discovery rate.

It was with 60 Vbeta and 13 Jbeta primers that the PCR ran. Assay used: immunoSEQ multiplex PCR; TCRdb lists only in-frame clones, some missing. Its listing shows more than 55,000 clones. Though nominally healthy at sampling, donors likely had unrecorded immune exposures. Worth noting for this clone: Antigen: not known.

Germline values: CDR1 SGHRS, CDR2 YFSETQ. The CDR3 sequence is 14 residues long. The V gene lost 0 bases and the J gene lost 2 bases, with 8 bases spanning the gap. The sequence was obtained from a woman aged 40 to 50 in good health and CMV-seropositive. The sample taken for sequencing was PBMCs. This chain joins TRBV5-1 and TRBJ1-1; D may be TRBD1 (5 bases). The CDR3 reads CASSLGGRNTEAFF. In DNA form, the CDR3 reads TGCGCCAGCAGCTTGGGGGGCCGAAACACTGAAGCTTTCTTT.